The rows below give T cell receptor beta chains drawn from one sample of a study of cytomegalovirus exposure and HLA in healthy donors. Clones were sequenced by immunoSEQ multiplex PCR, and TCRdb holds only the in-frame ones, with some missing. The sample shows over 130,000 clones, approximately 67% of them seen only once. The sample was PBMCs. These receptors were obtained from a woman aged 55-70 years in good health and CMV-seronegative. CDR3s include the opening cysteine and the closing phenylalanine or tryptophan. D genes are given only for firm matches. Size tells how often a clone was seen (once, few, many) or the class of an expanded clone, and some rows leave it out.

J gene,D gene,clone size,V gene,CDR3 DNA,CDR3 protein
TRBJ2-5,-,-,TRBV10-3,TGTGCCACCGTACCCGAGTTACAAGAGACCCAGTACTTC,CATVPELQETQYF
TRBJ2-5,TRBD2,-,TRBV2,TGTGCCACCTCCGGGACTAAGGTGGAGACCCAGTACTTC,CATSGTKVETQYF
TRBJ2-7,-,-,TRBV11-2,TGTGCCAGCAGCTTAGTCCCCAGGGGCGGAGAGCAGTACTTC,CASSLVPRGGEQYF
TRBJ2-7,TRBD2,-,TRBV27,TGTGCCAGCAGCAGAACCGGGACTAGTGGCCACGAGCAGTACTTC,CASSRTGTSGHEQYF
TRBJ2-2,-,-,TRBV7-2,TGTGCCAGCAGCTCGGGACAGAACACCGGGGAGCTGTTTTTT,CASSSGQNTGELFF
TRBJ2-5,TRBD2,-,TRBV5-1,TGCGCCAGCAGCTTGGCCCTAGCGGGAGTGGAGACCCAGTACTTC,CASSLALAGVETQYF
TRBJ2-3,TRBD2,few,TRBV7-9,TGTGCCAGCAGGGGACTAGCGGGGTTCACAGATACGCAGTATTTT,CASRGLAGFTDTQYF
TRBJ2-6,TRBD1,-,TRBV7-9,TGTGCCAGCAGCTGGACCGGACAGGGGGCGTCTTCTGGGGCCAACGTCCTGACTTTC,CASSWTGQGASSGANVLTF
TRBJ2-1,TRBD2,few,TRBV29-1,TGCAGCGTTGACGGGGGGACTAGCGGGGACTACAATGAGCAGTTCTTC,CSVDGGTSGDYNEQFF
TRBJ2-7,TRBD1,-,TRBV5-4,TGTGCCAGCAGCCTCCCAGGACAGGGGGCTGGCGAGCAGTACTTC,CASSLPGQGAGEQYF
TRBJ1-2,-,-,TRBV7-9,TGTGCCAGCAGCTCACGCGGACAGCCCGCAGGCTACACCTTC,CASSSRGQPAGYTF
TRBJ2-3,-,-,TRBV10-3,TGTGCCATCAGTGACTCGGGGGTATTCACAGATACGCAGTATTTT,CAISDSGVFTDTQYF
TRBJ2-5,-,-,TRBV7-9,TGTGCCAGCAGCTTAGCGTTCGGGTACCAAGAGACCCAGTACTTC,CASSLAFGYQETQYF
TRBJ2-3,-,-,TRBV5-6,TGTGCCAGCAGCTCCCCTCGGCTAGCCTCAAGGGTAGCAGTTACGCAGTATTTT,CASSSPRLASRVAVTQYF
TRBJ2-3,TRBD2,once,TRBV4-2,TGTGCCAGCAGCCAAGATCCTGGGACTAGAAATGGTGATACGCAGTATTTT,CASSQDPGTRNGDTQYF
TRBJ1-5,-,-,TRBV5-6,TGTGCCAGCAGCTTCACCAGGGACAATCAGCCCCAGCATTTT,CASSFTRDNQPQHF
TRBJ1-2,TRBD1,-,TRBV6-6,TGTGCCAGCAGTTCGACGACAGGGGGGGGTGGTGGCTACACCTTC,CASSSTTGGGGGYTF
TRBJ2-1,TRBD2,-,TRBV6-1,TGTGCAACTTGGGGCGGGAGACACAATGAGCAGTTCTTC,CATWGGRHNEQFF
TRBJ2-3,TRBD2,-,TRBV9,TGTGCCAGCAGCGTAGGGGCTAGCGGGAGAATCGGGGCAGATACGCAGTATTTT,CASSVGASGRIGADTQYF
TRBJ1-6,-,-,TRBV4-3,TGCGCCAGCAGCCAAGATCTCGTGGCCGCCTATAATTCACCCCTCCACTTT,CASSQDLVAAYNSPLHF
TRBJ2-7,-,-,TRBV21-1,TGTGCCAGCAGCAGCAGGAGGGGACAGGGAGCCTACGAGCAGTACTTC,CASSSRRGQGAYEQYF
TRBJ1-5,-,-,TRBV7-2,TGTGCCAGCAGCTTAAGTCAGGGTACCCAGCCCCAGCATTTT,CASSLSQGTQPQHF
TRBJ2-5,-,-,TRBV19,TGTGCCAGTAGTATACCGGAGGGAGGCGAGACCCAGTACTTC,CASSIPEGGETQYF
TRBJ1-1,TRBD1,-,TRBV4-2,TGTGCCAGCGGAACCGGGACAGCCAACACTGAAGCTTTCTTT,CASGTGTANTEAFF
TRBJ1-2,-,-,TRBV25-1,TGTGCCAGCAGTGAAAATCGGGTTAACTATGGCTACACCTTC,CASSENRVNYGYTF
TRBJ2-1,TRBD2,-,TRBV19,TGTGCCAGTCGTGAAAATAGCGGGAGAGCCTACAATGAGCAGTTCTTC,CASRENSGRAYNEQFF
TRBJ2-5,-,-,TRBV19,TGTGCCAGTAGTACCGTGGGGGGTGTGGACCAAGAGACCCAGTACTTC,CASSTVGGVDQETQYF
TRBJ2-4,-,-,TRBV27,TGTGCCAGCAGTTGGGCCGCGCCCGTAGCCAAAAACATTCAGTACTTC,CASSWAAPVAKNIQYF
TRBJ2-2,TRBD1,-,TRBV13,TGTGCCAGCAGCCGGACAGGGGGTAGGCACGGGGAGCTGTTTTTT,CASSRTGGRHGELFF
TRBJ2-6,-,few,TRBV4-2,TGTGCCAGCAGCCAAGTCCGGGCTGGGGCCAACGTCCTGACTTTC,CASSQVRAGANVLTF
TRBJ2-7,-,-,TRBV2,TGTGCCAGCAGGGGGGACTCCGGGGGCGAGCAGTACTTC,CASRGDSGGEQYF
TRBJ2-7,-,-,TRBV29-1,TGCAGCGTCCGCGGCCTGGACTTCGAGCAGTACTTC,CSVRGLDFEQYF
TRBJ2-6,TRBD2,-,TRBV5-1,TGCGCCAGCAGCTTGTTAAGCGGGAGTGGGGCCAACGTCCTGACTTTC,CASSLLSGSGANVLTF
TRBJ2-7,TRBD2,few,TRBV11-2,TGTGCCAGCAGCTTAGGGGTAGCGGGGACCACCCCGAGCTCCTACGAGCAGTACTTC,CASSLGVAGTTPSSYEQYF
TRBJ1-1,-,-,TRBV12-5,TGTGCTAGTGGTTTGCCCCATGGGCCTTTGAACACTGAAGCTTTCTTT,CASGLPHGPLNTEAFF
TRBJ2-7,-,-,TRBV23-1,TGCGCCAGCAGTCACATTATCAGGCCGCTCCTGACCTACGAGCAGTACTTC,CASSHIIRPLLTYEQYF
TRBJ1-5,-,-,TRBV2,TGTGCCAGCAGTGAAACCTCTATTCAGCCCCAGCATTTT,CASSETSIQPQHF
TRBJ2-1,-,once,TRBV28,TGTGCCAGCAGTTTATCCATTAGGGGCAATGAGCAGTTCTTC,CASSLSIRGNEQFF
TRBJ2-1,-,-,TRBV9,TGTGCCAGCAGTGCCCCTGGCCTCTACAATGAGCAGTTCTTC,CASSAPGLYNEQFF
TRBJ2-2,-,-,TRBV6-5,TGTGCCAGCAGTTTACCCGTTCTCGCAGGCGCCGGGGAGCTGTTTTTT,CASSLPVLAGAGELFF
TRBJ2-7,-,few,TRBV21-1,TGTGCCAGGAAGGAGGAACTAAAATCAGAGGACGAGCAGTACTTC,CARKEELKSEDEQYF
TRBJ2-5,TRBD2,few,TRBV7-2,TGTGCCAGCAGCTGGACTAGCGGGGGCCGAGAGACCCAGTACTTC,CASSWTSGGRETQYF
TRBJ1-3,-,few,TRBV27,TGTGCCAGCAGTTTCAGCTCTGGAAACACCATATATTTT,CASSFSSGNTIYF
TRBJ2-5,TRBD2,-,TRBV19,TGTGCCAGTAGTACTCCCCGTGAAGGGACTAGCGGGAGGAGGGGAGAGACCCAGTACTTC,CASSTPREGTSGRRGETQYF
TRBJ1-2,TRBD1,few,TRBV6-6,TGTGCCAGCAGTTACCGACAGGGAAACTATGGCTACACCTTC,CASSYRQGNYGYTF
TRBJ2-1,TRBD2,-,TRBV9,TGTGCCAGCAGCGAGACTAGCGAATCCTACAATGAGCAGTTCTTC,CASSETSESYNEQFF
TRBJ2-7,TRBD1,-,TRBV19,TGTGCCAGTAGTCTCAGGGGGCAAATCTACGAGCAGTACTTC,CASSLRGQIYEQYF
TRBJ2-7,TRBD1,few,TRBV29-1,TGCAGCGGGATCATACAGGGGGCTTACGAGCAGTACTTC,CSGIIQGAYEQYF
TRBJ1-2,TRBD1,-,TRBV4-3,TGCGCCAGCAGCCAAGAAGCCAGGGGGGACTATGGCTACACCTTC,CASSQEARGDYGYTF
TRBJ1-2,-,-,TRBV29-1,TGCAGCGTCTCGACAGGATATGGCTACACCTTC,CSVSTGYGYTF
TRBJ1-1,-,-,TRBV19,TGTGCCAGTATGCCCCGGACAGTGAACACTGAAGCTTTCTTT,CASMPRTVNTEAFF
TRBJ2-5,TRBD1,-,TRBV7-9,TGTGCCAGCAGCTTCGACAGGGGGTGGGAGACCCAGTACTTC,CASSFDRGWETQYF
TRBJ2-1,TRBD2,-,TRBV2,TGTGCCAGCAGTGAATCTAGCGGGAGAAATGAGCAGTTCTTC,CASSESSGRNEQFF
TRBJ1-5,TRBD1,-,TRBV6-1,TGTGCCAGCAGTGAAGAGGGGACAGCCGCCAATCAGCCCCAGCATTTT,CASSEEGTAANQPQHF
TRBJ1-3,TRBD1,-,TRBV28,TGTGCCAGCAGTTTACCCCTAGGACAGGGCTCTGGAAACACCATATATTTT,CASSLPLGQGSGNTIYF
TRBJ1-1,-,few,TRBV29-1,TGCAGCGCACAGGTCATGAACACTGAAGCTTTCTTT,CSAQVMNTEAFF
TRBJ2-7,TRBD2,-,TRBV5-4,TGTGCCAGCAGCTTCCTTAGCGGGGGGGCAGTCCGGCGCGAGCAGTACTTC,CASSFLSGGAVRREQYF